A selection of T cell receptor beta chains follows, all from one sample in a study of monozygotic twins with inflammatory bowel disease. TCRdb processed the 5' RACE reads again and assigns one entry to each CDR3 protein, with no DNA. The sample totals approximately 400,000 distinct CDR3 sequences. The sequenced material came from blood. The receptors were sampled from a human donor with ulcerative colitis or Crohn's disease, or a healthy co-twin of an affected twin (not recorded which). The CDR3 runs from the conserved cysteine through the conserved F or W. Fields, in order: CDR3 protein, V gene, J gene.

CASSPPAVREQFF,TRBV18,TRBJ2-1
CASSLTPYEQYF,TRBV6-2/TRBV6-3,TRBJ2-7
CSAREGSTEQFF,TRBV20-1,TRBJ2-1
CASFRMGDTQYF,TRBV25-1,TRBJ2-3
CSARLAEVTQYF,TRBV20-1,TRBJ2-3
CASRVKGRRLDGVAQHF,TRBV9,TRBJ1-5
CASSLRPGLAKSSYNEQFF,TRBV27,TRBJ2-1
CASSVGSLGTYEQYF,TRBV9,TRBJ2-7
CASRLLRETTQYF,TRBV28,TRBJ2-3
CAWRAGTSVSETQYF,TRBV30,TRBJ2-5
CAISESTGIPDTQYF,TRBV10-3,TRBJ2-3
CASSSRDSPLHF,TRBV18,TRBJ1-6
CASSSDGSGVSYNEQFF,TRBV7-9,TRBJ2-1
CASSQVTGNEQFF,TRBV4-3,TRBJ2-1
CVISRDPRAGELFF,TRBV10-3,TRBJ2-2
CASSSTAPYQPQHF,TRBV6-5,TRBJ1-5
CASSQARGGGTEAFF,TRBV3-1,TRBJ1-1
CASISAGLNNEQFF,TRBV5-1,TRBJ2-1
CASSGVGTGNTGELFF,TRBV25-1,TRBJ2-2
CASSRNSGQIDNSPLHF,TRBV18,TRBJ1-6
CASSQELLAKNIQYF,TRBV4-1,TRBJ2-4
CSARGPPGTGEAFF,TRBV20-1,TRBJ1-1
CASSLEPGTDTQYF,TRBV5-1,TRBJ2-3
CATSRPGQGYETQYF,TRBV15,TRBJ2-5
CASSQYSGLTNNEQFF,TRBV4-3,TRBJ2-1
CAISETNRVNTEAFF,TRBV10-3,TRBJ1-1
CASSSGVRDQPQHF,TRBV6-6,TRBJ1-5
CSVEGGLAGVYNEQFF,TRBV29-1,TRBJ2-1
CASSRDSESYEQYF,TRBV21-1,TRBJ2-7
CASSLVLADRVVDNEQFF,TRBV5-5,TRBJ2-1
CAISVGSASTDTQYF,TRBV10-3,TRBJ2-3
CASSPLGQLSGPDTQYF,TRBV18,TRBJ2-3
CASSLWRVAGVETQYF,TRBV5-6,TRBJ2-5
CASRSRGYSGNTIYF,TRBV12-3/TRBV12-4,TRBJ1-3
CSVDYGNTGELFF,TRBV29-1,TRBJ2-2
CASSFRRGDGEQYF,TRBV5-5,TRBJ2-7
CAISKVNQPQHF,TRBV15,TRBJ1-5
CASSPQTTGELFF,TRBV21-1,TRBJ2-2
CASSQDGTSWNEQFF,TRBV3-1,TRBJ2-1
CASNQYSNQPQHF,TRBV19,TRBJ1-5
CASSQNPTGTGQETQYF,TRBV4-2,TRBJ2-5
CASSLRSGRFYTEAFF,TRBV12-3/TRBV12-4,TRBJ1-1
CASSLDAVSTDTQYF,TRBV11-2,TRBJ2-3
CASSQPSGGARYEQYF,TRBV3-1,TRBJ2-7
CASSRYREETQYF,TRBV7-8,TRBJ2-5
CASSFGQGPYNEQFF,TRBV3-1,TRBJ2-1
CASSPSLQRAEQFF,TRBV11-2,TRBJ2-1
CASSERTGTNQPQHF,TRBV5-6,TRBJ1-5
CNVGGDYGYTF,TRBV29-1,TRBJ1-2
CASSPAGGLSTEAFF,TRBV3-1,TRBJ1-1
CSVLTGYSNQPQHF,TRBV29-1,TRBJ1-5
CASSRGGARAQYF,TRBV5-4,TRBJ2-3
CASSRLGNLYQETQYF,TRBV2,TRBJ2-5
CASSAPTGSVRGYTF,TRBV2,TRBJ1-2
CSAPGTSGKGVYEQYF,TRBV20-1,TRBJ2-7
CASSQEGTGKIQYF,TRBV3-1,TRBJ2-4
CASSPARGGGAEAFF,TRBV12-3/TRBV12-4,TRBJ1-1
CASSLADSWGETQYF,TRBV5-1,TRBJ2-5
CASSLVGSGPEGEQYF,TRBV7-2,TRBJ2-7